This is a list of T cell receptor beta chains from one sample in a study of CD8 T cells in ankylosing spondylitis. TCRdb ran MiXCR on the 5' RACE reads and lists one entry per CDR3 protein. The sample lists fewer than 250,000 distinct CDR3 sequences, roughly 24% occurring once. Sequencing was performed on blood, either unsorted or a sorted T cell fraction (not recorded which). These receptors all stem from a male donor with ankylosing spondylitis or in good health (not recorded which). Both conserved end residues are part of each CDR3. D genes are given only for firm matches. For some rows the clone size is stated as once, few or many, or as a class when expanded; others skip it.

length: 14
D: TRBD2
J: TRBJ2-1
V: TRBV6-2/TRBV6-3
size: many
CDR3: CASQTSGSRREQFF
DNA: TGTGCCAGCCAAACTAGCGGGAGCAGGAGGGAGCAGTTCTTC

length: 15
D: TRBD2
J: TRBJ2-1
V: TRBV20-1
size: many
CDR3: CSAIFPGLAENEQFF
DNA: TGCAGTGCGATTTTTCCGGGACTAGCGGAAAATGAGCAGTTCTTC

length: 12
D: .
J: TRBJ2-7
V: TRBV20-1
size: many
CDR3: CSARDSTHEQYF
DNA: TGCAGTGCGCGGGACTCCACCCACGAGCAGTACTTC

length: 14
D: .
J: TRBJ1-6
V: TRBV27
size: many
CDR3: CASSLSTAVSPLHF
DNA: TGTGCCAGCAGCTTATCGACGGCGGTCTCGCCCCTCCACTTT

length: 14
D: TRBD1
J: TRBJ1-5
V: TRBV7-9
size: .
CDR3: CASSPHRGVGPQHF
DNA: TGTGCCAGCAGCCCGCACAGGGGCGTAGGGCCCCAGCATTTT

length: 13
D: .
J: TRBJ2-3
V: TRBV20-1
size: few
CDR3: CSASNAGTYTQYF
DNA: TGCAGTGCTAGTAACGCCGGGACTTATACGCAGTATTTT

length: 13
D: TRBD2
J: TRBJ2-5
V: TRBV20-1
size: few
CDR3: CSALREAGGTQYF
DNA: TGCAGTGCCCTTCGGGAAGCGGGAGGAACCCAGTACTTC

length: 15
D: TRBD2
J: TRBJ2-2
V: TRBV7-3
size: many
CDR3: CASSPSGRGAGELFF
DNA: TGTGCCAGCAGTCCTAGCGGGAGAGGAGCCGGGGAGCTGTTTTTT

length: 12
D: .
J: TRBJ2-7
V: TRBV6-6
size: .
CDR3: CASRTDSYEQYF
DNA: TGTGCCAGCAGGACTGATTCCTACGAGCAGTACTTC

length: 17
D: TRBD1
J: TRBJ2-2
V: TRBV15
size: .
CDR3: CATSRGPGQGRTGELFF
DNA: TGTGCCACCAGCAGAGGCCCGGGACAGGGAAGGACCGGGGAGCTGTTTTTT

length: 13
D: .
J: TRBJ2-7
V: TRBV20-1
size: few
CDR3: CSASGEVSYEQYF
DNA: TGCAGTGCTTCTGGGGAGGTCTCCTACGAGCAGTACTTC

length: 15
D: TRBD2
J: TRBJ2-1
V: TRBV20-1
size: .
CDR3: CSATSLAAPFDEQFF
DNA: TGCAGTGCAACCAGTCTAGCGGCCCCTTTTGATGAGCAGTTCTTC

length: 13
D: .
J: TRBJ1-2
V: TRBV20-1
size: few
CDR3: CSARDLKGHGYTF
DNA: TGCAGTGCTAGAGATCTAAAGGGTCATGGCTACACCTTC

length: 16
D: TRBD2
J: TRBJ2-1
V: TRBV4-3
size: many
CDR3: CASSQAGLAVYNEQFF
DNA: TGCGCCAGCAGCCAAGCCGGACTAGCGGTTTACAATGAGCAGTTCTTC

length: 16
D: .
J: TRBJ2-7
V: TRBV20-1
size: .
CDR3: CSARADRMLSSYEQYF
DNA: TGCAGTGCTAGAGCCGATAGGATGTTAAGCTCCTACGAGCAGTACTTC

length: 15
D: TRBD1
J: TRBJ1-1
V: TRBV10-3
size: .
CDR3: CAISRTGYLNTEAFF
DNA: TGTGCCATCAGTCGGACAGGGTATTTGAACACTGAAGCTTTCTTT

length: 13
D: .
J: TRBJ2-7
V: TRBV12-3/TRBV12-4
size: few
CDR3: CASSLERPYEQYF
DNA: TGTGCCAGCAGTTTGGAAAGACCCTACGAGCAGTACTTC

length: 13
D: .
J: TRBJ2-7
V: TRBV12-3/TRBV12-4
size: once
CDR3: CASSFAGVGEQYF
DNA: TGTGCCAGCAGTTTTGCGGGCGTTGGGGAGCAGTACTTC